Below, 31 T cell receptor beta chains from the same sample are listed, as sequenced in a study of T cell repertoires in cytomegalovirus infection. TCRdb fed the reads into MiXCR, producing one record per CDR3 protein. The sample contains 20,000 to 25,000 distinct CDR3 sequences, 35% to 45% of which appear only once. No antigen is known for these receptors. The input for sequencing was CD8+ T cells from cultured PBMCs, taken from culture after CMV antigen stimulation. The source of these receptors is a human donor in good health (CMV status not recorded). Some clones in this sample may be carry-over from other donors' samples.

V is TRBV12-5 and J is TRBJ2-3; TRBD1 aligns across 10 bases. V trimming: 1 base; J trimming: 4 bases; junction bases outside the gene matches: 5. Germline V gene lookup returns CDR1 LGHNT and CDR2 FRNRAP. This CDR3 is built from 16 residues. The CDR3 sequence: CASGLARDRGADTQYF. As DNA, the CDR3 is TGTGCTAGTGGTTTGGCCCGGGACAGGGGTGCAGATACGCAGTATTTT.

The V call is TRBV6-5, the J call TRBJ2-1; 16 bases align to TRBD2. J lost 4 bases, V lost 7 bases, and 16 bases had no gene match. The CDR3 has 20 residues. CDR1 MNHEY and CDR2 SVGAGI come from the germline V gene. The CDR3 sequence is CASITGTSGRAPKEYNEQFF. CDR3 DNA sequence: TGTGCCAGCATTACCGGGACTAGCGGGAGGGCCCCTAAAGAGTACAATGAGCAGTTCTTC.

This clonotype has only a few counts. The chain has TRBV11-3 and TRBJ1-1; D ambiguous. Germline V gene lookup returns CDR1 SGHNT and CDR2 YENEEA. CDR3 length: 9 amino acids. Trimming took 8 bases from V and 12 from J, leaving 10 bases between them. This CDR3 is CASGPLPFF. CDR3 in DNA: TGTGCCAGCGGACCGCTACCTTTCTTT.

The CDR3 region has the DNA TGTGCCAGCAGCCTGTCAACAGGGGTCTACAATGAGCAGTTCTTC. It specifies CASSLSTGVYNEQFF. The chain uses TRBV7-4 and TRBJ2-1, with 7 bases identical to TRBD1. Trimming took 5 bases from V and 3 from J; bases not matched to a gene: 7. The germline gives CDR1 SGHVT, CDR2 SQSDAQ. The CDR3 totals 15 residues.

The V and J genes are TRBV15 and TRBJ2-5; 13 bases are a match to TRBD2. The CDR3 is made up of 20 amino acids. Looked up from germline, CDR1 is LNHNV and CDR2 is YYDKDF (reference sequence). The V segment lost 0 bases and the J segment 4 bases; nucleotides outside the gene matches: 14. CDR3 protein: CATSRERGDLTSGRPETQYF. For the CDR3, the DNA is TGTGCCACCAGCAGAGAACGGGGGGACCTGACTAGCGGGAGGCCAGAGACCCAGTACTTC.

A single count supports this clonotype. The chain employs TRBV7-2 and TRBJ1-3; 11 bases align to TRBD1. V lost 3 bases, J lost 4 bases, and 5 bases stayed unmatched. Germline V gene lookup returns CDR1 SGHTA and CDR2 FQGNSA. CDR3 length: 16 residues. CDR3 sequence reads: CASSFSGTGGGNTIYF. CDR3 bases: TGTGCCAGCAGCTTTTCCGGGACAGGGGGAGGAAACACCATATATTTT.

This clonotype was counted a few times. The gene calls are TRBV29-1 and TRBJ2-1; D not resolved. The CDR3 totals 12 residues. Germline CDR1 is SQVTM and CDR2 is ANQGSEA. V was shortened by 7 bases and J by 13 bases, with 20 bases between the two germline ends. The CDR3 spells CSAEIERQIQFF. Here the CDR3 DNA reads TGCAGCGCCGAGATTGAACGGCAGATCCAGTTCTTC.

The gene calls are TRBV20-1 and TRBJ2-1; TRBD2 agrees at 15 bases. CDR3 size: 16 residues. The V gene's germline CDR1 is DFQATT and CDR2 SNEGSKA (reference sequence). V dropped 5 bases and J dropped 3; count of bases not matched to a gene: 5. The chain's CDR3 is CSAGGLAGGYYNEQFF. The CDR3 coding sequence is TGCAGTGCTGGGGGACTAGCGGGAGGTTACTACAATGAGCAGTTCTTC.

This chain links TRBV7-3 with TRBJ2-7; 8 positions match TRBD1. Germline V gene sequence: CDR1 SGHTA, CDR2 FQGTGA. Trimming removed 4 bases from V and 5 bases from J; junction bases left unmatched: 10. This CDR3 region has 15 residues. DNA for the CDR3: TGTGCCAGCAGCTCAACCGGGACAGGAATCGACGAGCAGTACTTC. This gives the protein CASSSTGTGIDEQYF.

The chain recombines TRBV27 with TRBJ2-1; TRBD1 is a possible D gene (5 bases). CDR3 length: 13 residues. Deletions cut 11 bases from V and 7 bases from J, with 18 bases between. Germline V CDR1 and CDR2: MNHEY, SMNVEV (reference sequence). DNA for the CDR3: TGTGCCTCGGCAGGGATGAGATGGAATGAGCAGTTCTTC. Its protein is CASAGMRWNEQFF.

This clonotype was recorded many times. The rearrangement uses TRBV7-9 and TRBJ2-7, with TRBD1 identical over 8 bases. Germline CDR1 reads SEHNR; CDR2 reads FQNEAQ (reference sequence). This CDR3 comprises 16 residues. With 5 bases clipped from V and 2 bases from J, the junction kept 11 bases outside the gene matches. Here the CDR3 reads CASSPRDRSNPYEQYF. The DNA of the CDR3 is TGTGCCAGCAGCCCCCGGGACAGGTCGAACCCCTACGAGCAGTACTTC.

This clonotype was observed a handful of times. The CDR3 spells CASSPRGGPNEKLFF. The CDR3 region has the DNA TGTGCCAGCAGCCCTAGGGGAGGGCCTAATGAAAAACTGTTTTTT. The chain couples TRBV7-2 to TRBJ1-4; possible D gene TRBD1, 5 bases. V was pared by 5 bases and J by 3 bases, with 13 bases between. Germline V lookup: CDR1 SGHTA, CDR2 FQGNSA. This CDR3 comprises 15 residues.

The chain links TRBV9 to TRBJ2-3; D remains ambiguous. Germline CDR1 reads SGDLS; CDR2 reads YYNGEE. Trimming took off 3 bases at V and 0 bases at J, with 8 bases between the two ends. There are 14 residues in the CDR3. The CDR3 sequence: CASSAPSSTDTQYF. CDR3 sequence (DNA): TGTGCCAGCAGCGCGCCGAGCAGCACAGATACGCAGTATTTT.

This clonotype was seen once. This chain joins TRBV7-6 and TRBJ2-2; 7 positions match TRBD2. Germline CDR1 and CDR2: SGHVS and FNYEAQ. The J segment lost 7 bases and the V segment lost 1 base, leaving 9 bases of the junction unmatched. This CDR3 is built from 16 residues. The CDR3 coding sequence is TGTGCCAGCAGCTTAGGATCCGGACTAGTTAGCGGGGAGCTGTTTTTT. Protein sequence: CASSLGSGLVSGELFF.

J is TRBJ1-2 and V is TRBV27; TRBD1 aligns across 11 bases. Germline CDR1 MNHEY, CDR2 SMNVEV (reference sequence). CDR3 length: 15 residues. The ends lost 4 bases at V and 5 bases at J; junction bases unmatched: 6. The DNA of the CDR3 is TGTGCCAGCAGTTCTGGACAGGGGGCTGGGTATGGCTACACCTTC. This gives the protein CASSSGQGAGYGYTF.

The genes are TRBV4-3 and TRBJ2-3, with 11 bases identical to TRBD2. CDR1 and CDR2 (germline): LGHNA, YSLEER. The ends lost 3 bases at V and 1 base at J; junction bases unmatched: 6. The CDR3 covers 17 residues. CDR3 residues: CASSQVHSGRGTDTQYF. DNA of the CDR3: TGCGCCAGCAGCCAGGTCCATAGCGGGAGGGGCACAGATACGCAGTATTTT.

A few counts support this clonotype. The rearrangement links TRBV6-8 to TRBJ2-7; 7 nucleotides line up with TRBD1. Germline CDR1 and CDR2: MNHGY and SAAAGT. The CDR3 consists of 13 residues. Germline trimming cut 10 bases from V and 0 bases from J; bases unmatched to any gene: 6. This CDR3 reads CATQTGSSYEQYF. The DNA of the CDR3 is TGTGCCACTCAGACAGGGAGCTCCTACGAGCAGTACTTC.

The table lists this clonotype with a few counts. The chain employs TRBV7-9 and TRBJ1-1, with 11 positions matching TRBD1. The CDR3 has 16 amino acids. CDR1 and CDR2 from the germline V gene are SEHNR and FQNEAQ (reference sequence). The V and J ends lost 5 bases and 3 bases, in that order; junction bases with no gene match: 8. CDR3 nucleotides: TGTGCCAGCAGCAAAGGACAGGGGGCAAAGGACACTGAAGCTTTCTTT. This gives the protein CASSKGQGAKDTEAFF. Full variable domain (outside the CDR3, taken from reference TRBV7-9 and TRBJ1-1): DTGVSQNPRHKITKRGQNVTFRCDPISEHNRLYWYRQTLGQGPEFLTYFQNEAQLEKSRLLSDRFSAERPKGSFSTLEIQRTEQGDSAMYLCASSKGQGAKDTEAFFGQGTRLTVV.

Many counts were recorded for this clonotype. The V and J genes are TRBV19 and TRBJ2-1; 12 nucleotides line up with TRBD2. The CDR3 has 22 residues. Germline CDR1 and CDR2: LNHDA and SQIVND (reference sequence). The trim removed 5 bases at V and 0 bases at J, leaving 20 bases unmatched. CDR3 nucleotides: TGTGCCAGTAGTGCTACTCCTTGGACTAGCGGGGCCATACACTACTCCTACAATGAGCAGTTCTTC. Protein sequence: CASSATPWTSGAIHYSYNEQFF. The full variable domain, with the rest looked up from reference TRBV19 and TRBJ2-1, is DGGITQSPKYLFRKEGQNVTLSCEQNLNHDAMYWYRQDPGQGLRLIYYSQIVNDFQKGDIAEGYSVSREKKESFPLTVTSAQKNPTAFYLCASSATPWTSGAIHYSYNEQFFGPGTRLTVL.

The chain links TRBV27 to TRBJ1-5, with a possible D match to TRBD1 (6 bases). Trimming removed 6 bases at V and 6 bases at J, with 18 bases between. Germline loops: CDR1 MNHEY, CDR2 SMNVEV (reference sequence). This CDR3 is 15 amino acids long. CDR3 residues: CASRTPGTQGQPQHF. For the CDR3, the DNA is TGTGCCAGCAGGACCCCCGGGACACAGGGTCAGCCCCAGCATTTT.

The J gene is TRBJ2-1, the V gene TRBV11-3, with D hard to call. Germline V gene lookup returns CDR1 SGHNT and CDR2 YENEEA. The CDR3 covers 11 residues. Trimming removed 3 bases from V and 10 bases from J, with 7 bases in between. CDR3 DNA sequence: TGTGCCAGCAGCTTGATAGGGGAGCAGTTCTTC. This sequence encodes CASSLIGEQFF.

This CDR3 reads CASSLPLTGVKVNTIYF. The CDR3 DNA reads TGTGCCAGCAGTTTACCCCTGACAGGGGTTAAAGTAAACACCATATATTTT. The chain couples TRBV28 to TRBJ1-3; 8 nucleotides agree with TRBD1. Losses at the gene ends were 2 bases for V and 6 bases for J; bases not matched to a gene: 12. There are 17 residues in the CDR3. Germline V gives CDR1 MDHEN, CDR2 SYDVKM.

The chain couples TRBV2 to TRBJ1-1; TRBD1 aligns across 9 bases. CDR3 size: 12 residues. The trim removed 8 bases at V and 4 bases at J, leaving 2 bases unmatched. Germline V gives CDR1 SNHLY, CDR2 FYNNEI. Here the CDR3 reads CASWTGATEAFF. CDR3 DNA sequence: TGTGCCAGCTGGACAGGGGCCACTGAAGCTTTCTTT.

V and J are TRBV3-1 and TRBJ2-3, with D hard to call. Trimming stripped 0 bases from V and 6 bases from J, with 19 bases between. There are 17 residues in the CDR3. Per the germline V gene, CDR1 is LGHDT and CDR2 is YNNKEL (reference sequence). The CDR3 region is CASSQDNNPSFADTQYF. As DNA, the CDR3 is TGTGCCAGCAGCCAAGATAACAATCCCTCCTTCGCGGATACGCAGTATTTT.

The J gene is TRBJ1-1, the V gene TRBV4-1; TRBD1 might be the D (6 bases). The V gene lost 4 bases and the J gene lost 1 base, with 10 bases spanning the gap. CDR3 length: 14 residues. Looked up from germline, CDR1 is MGHRA and CDR2 is YSYEKL. The CDR3 sequence: CASSRTAQNTEAFF. The CDR3 DNA reads as TGCGCCAGCAGCCGGACAGCCCAGAACACTGAAGCTTTCTTT.

The V and J genes are TRBV28 and TRBJ2-7; the match to TRBD2 covers 12 bases. V lost 5 bases and J lost 4; bases outside the gene matches: 9. Germline V gene sequence: CDR1 MDHEN, CDR2 SYDVKM. The CDR3 contains 16 residues. CDR3 DNA: TGTGCCAGCAGTCTCCGGACTAGCGGGGTACTTTACGAGCAGTACTTC. Translation gives CASSLRTSGVLYEQYF.

The rearrangement uses TRBV4-3 and TRBJ1-1; no definite D call. Between the trimmed V and J ends, which lost 1 base and 0 bases, there was a span of 3 bases. CDR1 is LGHNA and CDR2 is YSLEER in the germline V gene. The CDR3 totals 13 residues. The CDR3 protein is CASSQGVNTEAFF. CDR3 bases: TGCGCCAGCAGCCAAGGTGTGAACACTGAAGCTTTCTTT.

The CDR3 reads CASSPKRTGRTYEQYF. Here the CDR3 DNA reads TGTGCCAGCAGCCCCAAACGGACAGGGAGAACCTACGAGCAGTACTTC. V gene TRBV7-6 combines with J gene TRBJ2-7; 8 bases line up with TRBD1. V was clipped by 5 bases and J by 2 bases; unmatched bases: 11. The CDR3 sequence is 16 residues long. Germline CDR1 and CDR2: SGHVS and FNYEAQ.

For this clonotype: A clone one base away is much larger, so this may be a read error. The V gene is TRBV7-2, the J gene TRBJ2-3; maybe TRBD2 (5 bases). The CDR3 spans 14 residues. The germline gives CDR1 SGHTA, CDR2 FQGNSA. DNA of the CDR3: TGTGCCAGCAGCTTAGAATCAGGAGGAGATATGCAGTATTTT. Protein sequence: CASSLESGGDMQYF.

This clonotype occurred a few times. V gene TRBV7-2 combines with J gene TRBJ1-3; 12 bases map to TRBD1. J gave up 0 bases and V 5 bases, and 17 bases lay outside the gene matches. CDR1 and CDR2 (germline): SGHTA, FQGNSA. This CDR3 is 21 amino acids long. In DNA, the CDR3 is TGTGCCAGCAGCCCTGGCTGGGACAGGGGGCCCGGCCGCCCCTCTGGAAACACCATATATTTT. The encoded protein is CASSPGWDRGPGRPSGNTIYF. The full variable domain, completed using reference TRBV7-2 and TRBJ1-3, is GAGVSQSPSNKVTEKGKDVELRCDPISGHTALYWYRQSLGQGLEFLIYFQGNSAPDKSGLPSDRFSAERTGGSVSTLTIQRTQQEDSAVYLCASSPGWDRGPGRPSGNTIYFGEGSWLTVV.

This clonotype has only a few counts. The J gene is TRBJ2-3, the V gene TRBV12-3 or TRBV12-4; D is unclear. With 5 bases removed from V and 0 bases from J, the gap between germline ends came to 6 bases. The CDR3 runs 13 residues. As DNA, the CDR3 is TGTGCCAGCAGTCTAGGTAGCACAGATACGCAGTATTTT. It is translated as CASSLGSTDTQYF.